The 17 T cell receptor beta chains below come from one sample, sequenced in a study of shared clonotypes between healthy human individuals. Naive CD8 cells lacked CD45RO and underwent positive selection for CCR7, leaving out terminally differentiated effector memory CD45RA+ cells. Here immunoSEQ multiplex PCR was the method, and the copy in TCRdb shows in-frame clones only, minus some. Among about 2.1 million clones listed, under 95% were seen once. The sample was naive CD8+ T cells from PBMCs. These receptors all stem from a man younger than 35 in good health. Some clones in this sample may be carry-over from other donors' samples.

The genes are TRBV5-1 and TRBJ1-1; D may be TRBD1 (6 bases). With 3 bases removed from V and 4 bases from J, the gap between germline ends came to 16 bases. The CDR3 totals 15 residues. Per germline, CDR1 SGHRS and CDR2 YFSETQ. The CDR3 DNA sequence: TGCGCCAGCAGCTCCCACAGGGTGGAAGGCACTGAAGCTTTCTTT. As protein: CASSSHRVEGTEAFF.

V and J are TRBV9 and TRBJ2-1, with 8 bases matching TRBD2. The germline gives CDR1 SGDLS, CDR2 YYNGEE. V lost 4 bases and J lost 8; bases outside the gene matches: 14. The CDR3 runs to 16 residues. CDR3 in DNA: TGTGCCAGCAGCACCCAGATAACCGGGAGGGGGGATGAGCAGTTCTTC. Encoded protein: CASSTQITGRGDEQFF.

The chain is built from TRBV5-6 and TRBJ2-1, with D possibly TRBD2 on 6 matching bases. Germline CDR1 reads SGHDT; CDR2 reads YYEEEE. Deletions cut 4 bases from V and 9 bases from J, with 17 bases between. The CDR3 totals 14 residues. As DNA, the CDR3 is TGTGCCAGCAGCCAAGGACTACCCGCGGGTGAGCAGTTCTTC. Translated: CASSQGLPAGEQFF.

The CDR3 nucleotides are TGTGCCAGCAGCTTAATTTTGGGGCGCCGGAATACGCAGTATTTT. Its protein is CASSLILGRRNTQYF. This chain connects TRBV11-2 to TRBJ2-3; possibly TRBD1 for D (5 bases). CDR3 length: 15 residues. Deletions cut 2 bases from V and 7 bases from J, with 16 bases between. In germline, CDR1 is SGHAT, CDR2 FQNNGV.

This clone was detected only once. The CDR3 here is CASGASEKLFF. The CDR3 DNA reads TGTGCCAGCGGGGCCAGCGAAAAACTGTTTTTT. This chain connects TRBV6-1 to TRBJ1-4; D may be TRBD1 (5 bases). V lost 8 bases and J 8 bases, leaving 9 bases between the germline ends. This CDR3 region has 11 residues. The V gene's germline CDR1 is MNHNS and CDR2 SASEGT.

The chain combines TRBV12-5 with TRBJ2-1; 11 nucleotides line up with TRBD1. The CDR3 sequence is 17 residues long. The ends lost 4 bases at V and 0 bases at J; junction bases unmatched: 5. Germline loops: CDR1 LGHNT, CDR2 FRNRAP. CDR3 sequence: CASGSGTGGSSYNEQFF. CDR3 in DNA: TGTGCTAGTGGTTCCGGGACAGGGGGGAGCTCCTACAATGAGCAGTTCTTC.

Points on this clone: Different DNA sequences within this sample yield the same CDR3. The rearrangement uses TRBV7-9 and TRBJ2-7; weak D call: TRBD1 (6 bases). V lost 3 bases and J 3 bases, leaving 9 bases between the germline ends. The CDR3 is 13 amino acids. In germline, CDR1 is SEHNR, CDR2 FQNEAQ (reference sequence). The CDR3 DNA is TGTGCCAGCAGCTTGTCAGGGGACTACGAGCAGTACTTC. Translated: CASSLSGDYEQYF.

The chain couples TRBV28 to TRBJ2-3; TRBD2 agrees at 8 bases. The germline V gene has CDR1 MDHEN and CDR2 SYDVKM. This CDR3 is 14 amino acids long. V lost 6 bases, J lost 3 bases, and 5 bases stayed unmatched. The CDR3 spells CASSSGRGTDTQYF. CDR3 DNA: TGTGCCAGCAGCAGCGGGAGAGGGACAGATACGCAGTATTTT.

The chain recombines TRBV19 with TRBJ2-1; 7 nucleotides agree with TRBD2. The germline CDR1 and CDR2 sequences are LNHDA and SQIVND (reference sequence). The CDR3 length is 19 residues. The trim removed 3 bases at V and 3 bases at J, leaving 17 bases unmatched. For the CDR3, the DNA is TGTGCCAGTAGTATGGATGGGGTACTTCTAGCGGATCTCTACAATGAGCAGTTCTTC. This sequence encodes CASSMDGVLLADLYNEQFF.

The V gene is TRBV5-6, the J gene TRBJ2-4, with TRBD2 matching 13 bases. The trim removed 4 bases at V and 7 bases at J, leaving 8 bases unmatched. CDR3 size: 16 residues. Germline V gene sequence: CDR1 SGHDT, CDR2 YYEEEE. The CDR3 reads CASSRGTSGKANIQYF. As DNA, the CDR3 is TGTGCCAGCAGCCGAGGGACTAGCGGGAAGGCGAACATTCAGTACTTC.

V gene TRBV4-1 combines with J gene TRBJ2-3; 7 nucleotides line up with TRBD2. V lost 0 bases and J lost 11; bases outside the gene matches: 8. CDR1 is MGHRA, CDR2 YSYEKL, per germline. There are 14 residues in the CDR3. For the CDR3, the DNA is TGCGCCAGCAGCCAAGATCGGCTAGCGGAAAAGCAGTATTTT. Protein sequence: CASSQDRLAEKQYF.

V gene TRBV7-8 combines with J gene TRBJ1-4; D is perhaps TRBD1 (5 bases). Trimming left V 5 bases short and J 12 bases short, with 13 bases between. CDR3 length: 12 amino acids. Germline loops: CDR1 SGHVS, CDR2 FQNEAQ. CDR3 nucleotides: TGTGCCAGCAGCCACGACAGCTGGGAACTGTTTTTT. Its translation: CASSHDSWELFF.

In DNA, the CDR3 is TGCGCCAGCAGCCAAGGGGGGAGGAACGTGAACACCGGGGAGCTGTTTTTT. This codes for CASSQGGRNVNTGELFF. V and J are TRBV4-1 and TRBJ2-2; tentatively, D is TRBD2 (6 bases). Per the germline V gene, CDR1 is MGHRA and CDR2 is YSYEKL. V dropped 1 base and J dropped 1 base, with 13 bases sitting between them. This CDR3 is 17 amino acids long.

V and J are TRBV6-1 and TRBJ1-3, with TRBD1 matching 9 bases. Germline CDR1 reads MNHNS; CDR2 reads SASEGT. CDR3 size: 18 residues. After removal of 1 base from V and 0 bases from J, the junction contained 7 bases not matched to a gene. DNA for the CDR3: TGTGCCAGCAGTGAAGAACAGGGGGCCTGGAGCTCTGGAAACACCATATATTTT. Its translation: CASSEEQGAWSSGNTIYF.

As to this clone: The sample contains more than one DNA sequence encoding this CDR3. The J gene is TRBJ2-7, the V gene TRBV5-1; 9 bases are a match to TRBD1. The germline gives CDR1 SGHRS, CDR2 YFSETQ. The ends lost 4 bases at V and 1 base at J; junction bases unmatched: 3. This CDR3 region has 14 residues. The CDR3 nucleotides are TGCGCCAGCAGCCCGGGGACAGGGTCCTACGAGCAGTACTTC. Its translation: CASSPGTGSYEQYF.

The rearrangement joins TRBV28 to TRBJ1-2; the D gene is possibly TRBD1 (6 bases). The CDR3 loop spans 15 amino acids. V was clipped by 2 bases and J by 6 bases, with 16 bases between them. Germline V CDR1 and CDR2: MDHEN, SYDVKM. The DNA of the CDR3 is TGTGCCAGCAGTTTAACCCTGACAGGAACGAATGGCTACACCTTC. Translated, it gives CASSLTLTGTNGYTF.

This chain joins TRBV9 and TRBJ2-7; 8 nucleotides align to TRBD2. The CDR3 runs 14 residues. V lost 3 bases to trimming and J lost 5 bases; unmatched junction nucleotides: 7. Germline V CDR1 and CDR2: SGDLS, YYNGEE. CDR3 sequence: CASSGGRRGHEQYF. The DNA of the CDR3 is TGTGCCAGCAGCGGCGGGAGGCGGGGGCACGAGCAGTACTTC.